Listed below are T cell receptor beta chains from one sample, sequenced in a study of blood T cell repertoires in COVID-19. Profiled with immunoSEQ multiplex PCR; TCRdb holds only in-frame clones, not every one. This sample yields roughly 350,000 clones, of which around 84% are seen a single time; roughly 3.6% belongs to the top ten. The sequencing sample was made of peripheral blood. The receptors were gathered from a woman aged 18 to 35 with acute or convalescent COVID-19. Both conserved end residues are part of each CDR3. A D gene is named only where the DNA matches it firmly. The size of a clone is reported for some rows only, either as once, few or many, or as a class for expanded clones.

d_gene,j_gene,v_gene,len,abundance,CDR3nt,CDR3aa
TRBD2,TRBJ2-3,TRBV7-9,14,.,TGTGCCAGCAGCCGAAGCGGGAACGCAGATACGCAGTATTTT,CASSRSGNADTQYF
TRBD2,TRBJ2-7,TRBV6-6,17,.,TGTGCCAGCAGTCCCCCGTTCACCGGGACTAGAACATACGAGCAGTACTTC,CASSPPFTGTRTYEQYF
.,TRBJ2-2,TRBV7-8,16,.,TGTGCCAGCAGCCAGGCGGGGACAGCAAACACCGGGGAGCTGTTTTTT,CASSQAGTANTGELFF
TRBD2,TRBJ2-2,TRBV28,14,.,TGTGCCGCTAAGCTAGCGGGAGGGACCGGGGAGCTGTTTTTT,CAAKLAGGTGELFF
.,TRBJ1-2,TRBV19,13,once,TGTGCCAGTAGTAGGACAGCTAACTATGGCTACACCTTC,CASSRTANYGYTF
TRBD2,TRBJ2-3,TRBV6-4,23,.,TGTGCCAGCAGTGACGGATTCGGACTAGCGGGGGGGCGAAGTCTAAGTGTAACAGATACGCAGTATTTT,CASSDGFGLAGGRSLSVTDTQYF
.,TRBJ1-2,TRBV10-3,15,.,TGTGCCATCAGTGAGCCTACGACAGGCCGCTATGGCTACACCTTC,CAISEPTTGRYGYTF
TRBD1,TRBJ1-3,TRBV4-1,16,.,TGCGCCAGCAGCCACCCGGGACAGGGGGCAGGAAACACCATATATTTT,CASSHPGQGAGNTIYF
.,TRBJ2-7,TRBV30,13,.,TGTGCCTGGGCGACCCCAGGGGCCTACGAGCAGTACTTC,CAWATPGAYEQYF
.,TRBJ2-1,TRBV10-3,12,.,TGTGCCACCCTGGAGGGTAGTAGTGAGCAGTTCTTC,CATLEGSSEQFF
.,TRBJ1-3,TRBV18,16,once,TGTGCCAGCTCACCTGAGTCAGGAATGACTGGAAACACCATATATTTT,CASSPESGMTGNTIYF
.,TRBJ1-4,TRBV5-4,12,.,TGTGCCAGCAGCGAAGACAGTGAAAAACTGTTTTTT,CASSEDSEKLFF
TRBD1,TRBJ2-3,TRBV4-1,16,.,TGCGCCAGCAGCCACCAGAGAACAGGGGGCTGGGATACGCAGTATTTT,CASSHQRTGGWDTQYF
.,TRBJ2-5,TRBV3-1/TRBV3-2,14,.,TGTGCCAGCAGCCTAAGATTTGGGGGGGAGACCCAGTACTTC,CASSLRFGGETQYF
TRBD2,TRBJ2-5,TRBV13,14,.,TGTGCCAGCAGCTTAGCGGCGGGGGGTGAGACCCAGTACTTC,CASSLAAGGETQYF
TRBD2,TRBJ2-1,TRBV4-2,17,.,TGTGCCAGCAGCCAAGATTCTGCGGGGGGGTCCTACAATGAGCAGTTCTTC,CASSQDSAGGSYNEQFF
.,TRBJ2-5,TRBV19,13,.,TGTGCCAGTAGTCCCCCCACTCTCGAGACCCAGTACTTC,CASSPPTLETQYF
.,TRBJ1-3,TRBV3-1/TRBV3-2,15,.,TGTGCCAGCAGCCGCCGGCGAGGAGCTGGAAACACCATATATTTT,CASSRRRGAGNTIYF
.,TRBJ1-4,TRBV7-9,16,.,TGTGCCAGCAGCTTAGGGACAACGACAACTAATGAAAAACTGTTTTTT,CASSLGTTTTNEKLFF
.,TRBJ1-2,TRBV5-6,12,.,TGTGCCAGCAGCTTGCAGGGCCGGGGCTACACCTTC,CASSLQGRGYTF
.,TRBJ2-7,TRBV2,12,.,TGTGCCAGCGGCTGGACTTCCTACGAGCAGTACTTC,CASGWTSYEQYF
TRBD1,TRBJ1-3,TRBV19,16,.,TGTGCCAGTATCCCGGGGACAGCGAACTCTGGAAACACCATATATTTT,CASIPGTANSGNTIYF
.,TRBJ1-4,TRBV19,18,.,TGTGCCAGTACCCCGGATCGCGACAGAATTACAACTAATGAAAAACTGTTTTTT,CASTPDRDRITTNEKLFF
.,TRBJ2-7,TRBV27,14,.,TGTGCCAGCAGCCCGACTAGTGCCTCCTACGAGCAGTACTTC,CASSPTSASYEQYF
.,TRBJ1-5,TRBV19,12,.,TGTGCCAGTAGTATTCGGGATCAGCCCCAGCATTTT,CASSIRDQPQHF
TRBD2,TRBJ2-7,TRBV2,17,once,TGTGCCAGCAGTGAAGAGCCTAGCGGGGGGTCTTCCTACGAGCAGTACTTC,CASSEEPSGGSSYEQYF
TRBD1,TRBJ2-3,TRBV2,14,.,TGTGCCACCGGGGGACAGGGGGCGACAGATACGCAGTATTTT,CATGGQGATDTQYF
.,TRBJ2-6,TRBV13,18,.,TGTGCCAGCAGCAGAAGGACAGCCATGATCTCTGGGGCCAACGTCCTGACTTTC,CASSRRTAMISGANVLTF
.,TRBJ1-2,TRBV5-4,13,few,TGTGCCAGCAGCTACAGGCAGATCTATGGCTACACCTTC,CASSYRQIYGYTF
TRBD2,TRBJ2-7,TRBV11-2,17,few,TGTGCCAGCAGCTTAGAGTTAGCGGGAGGGCCTACCTACGAGCAGTACTTC,CASSLELAGGPTYEQYF
TRBD1,TRBJ1-4,TRBV28,15,.,TGTGCCAGCAGTAAGCAGGGGGCTCAGGATGAAAAACTGTTTTTT,CASSKQGAQDEKLFF
.,TRBJ2-5,TRBV30,14,few,TGTGCCTGGAAAATTACAGGAGGGAGAGAGACCCAGTACTTC,CAWKITGGRETQYF
TRBD1,TRBJ2-7,TRBV30,12,once,TGTGCCTGGAGTGAGGACAGGTTCGAGCAGTACTTC,CAWSEDRFEQYF
.,TRBJ1-4,TRBV30,13,.,TGTGCCTGGGACCCGGGGACTAATGAAAAACTGTTTTTT,CAWDPGTNEKLFF
TRBD1,TRBJ2-2,TRBV7-3,16,.,TGTGCCAGCAGCCCTGGACAGGGGGAGAACACCGGGGAGCTGTTTTTT,CASSPGQGENTGELFF
.,TRBJ1-2,TRBV28,14,.,TGTGCCAGCAGTATTGGTGGACTAAACTATGGCTACACCTTC,CASSIGGLNYGYTF
.,TRBJ2-7,TRBV3-1/TRBV3-2,15,.,TGTGCCAGCAGCCAAGCCACCGGGACAAACTACGAGCAGTACTTC,CASSQATGTNYEQYF
.,TRBJ1-2,TRBV6-5,14,.,TGTGCCAGCAGCACCGGACAGTGGACCTATGGCTACACCTTC,CASSTGQWTYGYTF
TRBD2,TRBJ2-2,TRBV27,15,.,TGTGCCAGCAGTTTCGGCGGGAGGGAGGCCGGGGAGCTGTTTTTT,CASSFGGREAGELFF
.,TRBJ1-1,TRBV2,15,.,TGTGCCAGCAGTGAAGCGTCCAGGGGCGGTACTGAAGCTTTCTTT,CASSEASRGGTEAFF
TRBD1,TRBJ1-4,TRBV5-1,17,.,TGCGCCAGCAGCTCTCTAGGACAGGGCTTTAAGACTGAAAAACTGTTTTTT,CASSSLGQGFKTEKLFF
.,TRBJ2-5,TRBV19,12,.,TGTGCCAGTAGACAGGGTAGGGAGACCCAGTACTTC,CASRQGRETQYF
.,TRBJ1-4,TRBV5-1,15,.,TGCGCCAGCAGCTTGGAGGCCTCAGGGAATGAAAAACTGTTTTTT,CASSLEASGNEKLFF
TRBD1,TRBJ2-4,TRBV9,13,.,TGTGCCAGCAGCCTCCAGACAGGGTACATTCAGTACTTC,CASSLQTGYIQYF
.,TRBJ2-7,TRBV12-5,14,.,TGTGCTAGTGGCCCCTCGGTAGGGGGCTACGAGCAGTACTTC,CASGPSVGGYEQYF
.,TRBJ1-1,TRBV11-2,12,.,TGTGCCAGCAGCTTAGAGAGGGAGTATGCTTTCTTT,CASSLEREYAFF
.,TRBJ2-5,TRBV5-6,15,.,TGTGCCAGCAGCTCCCCTGTAGGGGCAGGAGAGACCCAGTACTTC,CASSSPVGAGETQYF
TRBD1,TRBJ1-2,TRBV18,15,.,TGTGCCAGCTCACGGCCAGGGGGCGGGAACTATGGCTACACCTTC,CASSRPGGGNYGYTF
.,TRBJ1-5,TRBV5-6,13,.,TGTGCCAGCAGCTTGGCCAGGGTACAGCCCCAGCATTTT,CASSLARVQPQHF
.,TRBJ1-4,TRBV5-5,14,.,TGTGCCAGCAGCTCCGGACTGTATTATGAAAAACTGTTTTTT,CASSSGLYYEKLFF
TRBD2,TRBJ2-1,TRBV13,17,.,TGTGCCAGCAGCTCCATAGCGGGGACCCATCCCTACAATGAGCAGTTCTTC,CASSSIAGTHPYNEQFF
TRBD1,TRBJ2-5,TRBV29-1,14,.,TGCAGCGTTGATTTGGGACAGGGGATTGAGACCCAGTACTTC,CSVDLGQGIETQYF
TRBD1,TRBJ2-2,TRBV4-1,16,few,TGCGCCAGCAGCCCCCCAAGGGCAGGGGGCAGCGGGGAGCTGTTTTTT,CASSPPRAGGSGELFF
TRBD1,TRBJ1-6,TRBV5-6,15,once,TGTGCCAGCAGCTTGCAGGGACAGGGGAGTTCACCCCTCCACTTT,CASSLQGQGSSPLHF
TRBD1,TRBJ1-4,TRBV10-3,15,.,TGTGCCGCCCCGAGGCAGGGGGCAACTAATGAAAAACTGTTTTTT,CAAPRQGATNEKLFF
.,TRBJ1-5,TRBV2,14,once,TGTGCCAGCAGTGATGCCGGGTACAATCAGCCCCAGCATTTT,CASSDAGYNQPQHF
TRBD2,TRBJ2-5,TRBV2,18,.,TGTGCCAGCAGTACCTCGGCAGAAGTAGGACTAGCGTCGGAGACCCAGTACTTC,CASSTSAEVGLASETQYF
.,TRBJ1-2,TRBV9,14,.,TGTGCCAGCACCGAAACGGGAGGGAACTATGGCTACACCTTC,CASTETGGNYGYTF
TRBD1,TRBJ1-1,TRBV6-5,13,.,TGTGCCAGCAGTCCTCAGGGGGTTACTGAAGCTTTCTTT,CASSPQGVTEAFF